Detailed here is one TCR beta chain. Its antigen is undetermined. The TRB libraries of cDNA were built by UMI-labeled 5' RACE. No DNA is given; TCRdb re-called the 5' RACE reads and lists each CDR3 protein once. The listing contains about 60,000 distinct CDR3 sequences. These data come from a study of CXCR3-negative and CXCR3-positive naive CD8 T cells. Germline V lookup: CDR1 LGHNT, CDR2 FRNRAP. The CDR3 has 13 amino acids. Findings and limits, study-wide: TRB CDR3 hydrophobicity was greater in CXCR3-positive naive cells than in CXCR3-negative naive cells. Both naive subsets showed comparably high diversity, and memory CD8+ cells showed much lower diversity.

The chain recombines TRBV12-5 with TRBJ1-1; TCRdb selects TRBD1, and the lack of DNA leaves this call unchecked. The TCR originated in a human donor in good health. Some clones in this sample may be carry-over from other donors' samples. The material sequenced was naive CXCR3+ CD8+ T cells from blood. The subset is: CD45RO-CCR7+CD27+CD95- naive CD8+ T cells expressing CXCR3 (TNR3+). CDR3 residues: CASAWGGNTEAFF.